This TCR beta chain was retrieved from a study of cytomegalovirus exposure and HLA in healthy donors. Study-level findings and limits: With later analysis, a missense DCLRE1C variant became linked to TCR beta V- and J-gene trimming. Per a prior analysis, the majority of TCR beta V segments were productive roughly 87% or roughly 30% of the time. The likely explanation for a cluster of highly shared sequence variants was sequencing artifact. The study found most TCR sequences rare, yet found some public TCRs in many donors.

The CDR3 loop spans 13 amino acids. Germline CDR1 is MNHNS and CDR2 is SASEGT. Trimming took 6 bases from V and 0 from J, leaving 6 bases between them. The sample holds a few counts of this clone. Its matching antigen is unknown. PCR involved 60 Vbeta and 13 Jbeta primers. TCRdb's table, derived via immunoSEQ multiplex PCR, lists solely in-frame clones and lacks some. In the table there are approximately 200,000 clones, less than 80% of which are singletons. The specimen was PBMCs. V gene TRBV6-1 combines with J gene TRBJ1-5, with a tentative D call TRBD1 (5 bases). This sequence was found in a girl aged 2 to 10 in good health and CMV-seronegative. The CDR3 region has the DNA TGTGCCAGCAGGACAGATAGCAATCAGCCCCAGCATTTT. Residues: CASRTDSNQPQHF.